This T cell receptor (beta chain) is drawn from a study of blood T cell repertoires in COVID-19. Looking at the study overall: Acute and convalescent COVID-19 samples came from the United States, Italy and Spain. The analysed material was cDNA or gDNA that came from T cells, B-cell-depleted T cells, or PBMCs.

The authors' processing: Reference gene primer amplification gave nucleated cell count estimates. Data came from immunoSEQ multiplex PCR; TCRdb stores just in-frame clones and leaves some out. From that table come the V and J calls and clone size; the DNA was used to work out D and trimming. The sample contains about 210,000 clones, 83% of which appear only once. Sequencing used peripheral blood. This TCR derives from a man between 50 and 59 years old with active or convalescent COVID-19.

DNA of the CDR3: TGTGCCAGCACCCAGCGAGGCGCCTCTGGAAACACCATATATTTT. Protein sequence: CASTQRGASGNTIYF. The chain combines TRBV6-5 with TRBJ1-3, with D unresolved. V was cut by 7 bases and J by 0 bases, with 13 bases left in between. The CDR3 is made up of 15 amino acids. Per the germline V gene, CDR1 is MNHEY and CDR2 is SVGAGI.